The next 19 T cell receptor beta chains were all read from a single sample in a study of blood T cells in healthy people across ages. Sample-barcoded 5' priming and a J-beta primer mix drove a second PCR of roughly 7 to 11 cycles. MiXCR was run by TCRdb on the 5' RACE reads, yielding one entry per CDR3 protein. The table has about 1.6 million distinct CDR3 sequences, roughly 32% seen once; the top ten hold approximately 10%. Sequenced input: blood. Every receptor here comes from a woman aged 25 to 39 in good health.

The V call is TRBV18, the J call TRBJ2-1, with 12 bases identical to TRBD1. The CDR3 extends over 14 amino acids. Looked up from germline, CDR1 is KGHSH and CDR2 is LQKENI. V lost 3 bases and J lost 9; bases outside the gene matches: 3. The CDR3, as DNA: TGTGCCAGCTCACCGGGGACAGGGGGCGGTGAGCAGTTCTTC. Translation: CASSPGTGGGEQFF.

This clonotype was observed many times. This rearrangement joins TRBV9 to TRBJ2-3, with D unclear. The CDR3 has 14 amino acids. Trimming removed 0 bases at V and 2 bases at J, with 7 bases between. Germline-derived CDR1 and CDR2 are SGDLS and YYNGEE. In nucleotides, the CDR3 is TGTGCCAGCAGCGTAGAGGGTCTCACAGATACGCAGTATTTT. Its protein product is CASSVEGLTDTQYF.

This clonotype has more than one count but fewer than ten. The gene calls are TRBV29-1 and TRBJ1-1; perhaps TRBD1 as D (6 bases). The V end lost 3 bases, the J end lost 3 bases, and 11 bases lay between the germline ends. Germline V lookup: CDR1 SQVTM, CDR2 ANQGSEA. This CDR3 comprises 13 residues. CDR3 residues: CSVDRTGHTEAFF. As DNA, the CDR3 is TGCAGCGTTGACCGAACAGGGCACACTGAAGCTTTCTTT.

To note about this clonotype: Germline and junction disagree at one end, which may indicate a read error. J is TRBJ2-5 and V is TRBV6-1, with TRBD1 matching over 9 bases. This CDR3 region has 14 residues. From germline, CDR1 is MNHNS and CDR2 SASEGT. Here the CDR3 reads CAGSEGTGYVEQYF. CDR3 coding DNA: TGTGCCGGCAGTGAAGGGACAGGGTATGTGGAGCAGTACTTC.

In regard to this clonotype: The junction shows a germline mismatch at one end, possibly a read error. V gene TRBV15 combines with J gene TRBJ2-7, with 8 bases aligning to TRBD1. Matching the DNA end better, TRBJ2-5 makes the J call doubtful. CDR1 LNHNV and CDR2 YYDKDF come from the germline V gene (reference sequence). The CDR3 sequence is 15 residues long. This CDR3 reads CASSRDRGLGETQYF. In DNA, the CDR3 is TGTGCCTCCAGCAGAGACAGGGGATTGGGTGAGACCCAGTACTTC.

The genes are TRBV30 and TRBJ2-5; no firm D call. V gave up 2 bases and J gave up 4 bases, with 8 bases separating them. This CDR3 has 12 residues. Germline CDR1 is GTSNPN and CDR2 is SVGIG (reference sequence). The CDR3 region is CAWSSVRETQYF. As DNA, the CDR3 is TGTGCCTGGAGTTCGGTACGAGAGACCCAGTACTTC.

The chain links TRBV7-2 to TRBJ2-7, with no clear D. Trimming removed 5 bases from V and 3 bases from J, with 11 bases in between. The CDR3 runs 13 residues. CDR1 is SGHTA and CDR2 is FQGNSA in the germline V gene. The CDR3 protein is CASSRTENYEQYF. CDR3 nucleotide sequence: TGTGCCAGCAGCCGAACGGAAAACTACGAGCAGTACTTC.

The chain has TRBV27 and TRBJ2-1; D unresolved. Germline assignment: CDR1 MNHEY and CDR2 SMNVEV (reference sequence). Trimming shortened V by 6 bases and J by 7 bases, and 22 bases separated the two germline ends. This CDR3 contains 16 residues. CDR3 coding DNA: TGTGCCAGCAGCCCGTCGGAGCGACGAGTGGGGAATGAGCAGTTCTTC. Translating gives CASSPSERRVGNEQFF.

This sequence joins TRBV4-2 and TRBJ2-1; tentatively, D is TRBD2 (6 bases). Germline V gives CDR1 LGHNA, CDR2 YNFKEQ. Trimming shortened V by 1 base and J by 0 bases, and 16 bases separated the two germline ends. The CDR3 runs to 18 residues. The CDR3 nucleotides read TGTGCCAGCAGCCAAGTTCAATTGGGACTGAGCTCCTACAATGAGCAGTTCTTC. Its translation is CASSQVQLGLSSYNEQFF.

This chain links TRBV7-6 with TRBJ1-6; TRBD1 aligns across 7 bases. Per germline, CDR1 SGHVS and CDR2 FNYEAQ. V gave up 5 bases and J gave up 7 bases; unmatched junction bases: 8. The CDR3 length is 15 residues. This chain's CDR3 is CASSLKTGINSPLHF. As DNA, the CDR3 is TGTGCCAGCAGCCTCAAGACAGGGATAAATTCACCCCTCCACTTT.

The rearrangement joins TRBV4-1 to TRBJ1-3, with 7 bases aligning to TRBD1. CDR3 length: 19 amino acids. V was clipped by 1 base and J by 0 bases; unmatched bases: 12. Germline assignment: CDR1 MGHRA and CDR2 YSYEKL. CDR3 nucleotides: TGCGCCAGCAGCCAAGGTCTGCTAGGGCAGGGGGGCTCTGGAAACACCATATATTTT. Its translation is CASSQGLLGQGGSGNTIYF.

This clonotype occurred many times. The DNA for the CDR3 is TGCAGTGCTAGTCGCGATACTAGCGTAACGAACGAGCAGTACTTC. This encodes CSASRDTSVTNEQYF. This sequence joins TRBV20-1 and TRBJ2-7, with TRBD2 matching over 7 bases. The CDR3 has 15 residues. Germline V gene sequence: CDR1 DFQATT, CDR2 SNEGSKA (reference sequence). V shed 3 bases and J 5 bases; nucleotides not matched to a gene: 13.

This clonotype has a handful of counts. The chain uses TRBV20-1 and TRBJ2-3, with TRBD1 matching over 7 bases. J gave up 0 bases and V 3 bases, and 3 bases lay outside the gene matches. The CDR3 spans 14 residues. Per germline, CDR1 DFQATT and CDR2 SNEGSKA (reference sequence). This CDR3 reads CSASKTGSTDTQYF. The DNA of the CDR3 is TGCAGTGCTAGCAAGACAGGGAGCACAGATACGCAGTATTTT.

This clonotype was counted a few times. The rearrangement uses TRBV20-1 and TRBJ2-7; TRBD2 aligns across 7 bases. Germline V lookup: CDR1 DFQATT, CDR2 SNEGSKA (reference sequence). The CDR3 covers 15 residues. Trimming took 5 bases from V and 0 from J; bases not matched to a gene: 10. CDR3 nucleotide sequence: TGCAGTGCTGGCCCACGAGCGGGGAGCTCCTACGAGCAGTACTTC. It specifies CSAGPRAGSSYEQYF.

The V and J genes are TRBV7-9 and TRBJ2-7, with TRBD1 matching over 7 bases. Trimming at V came to 6 bases and at J to 3 bases, leaving 11 bases not matched to a gene. CDR1 is SEHNR and CDR2 is FQNEAQ in the germline V gene (reference sequence). The CDR3 has 15 residues. CDR3 in DNA: TGTGCCAGCAGTCGATTCGGGGACAGCGACTACGAGCAGTACTTC. The encoded protein is CASSRFGDSDYEQYF.

The sample holds a few counts of this clonotype. This chain joins TRBV5-6 and TRBJ2-1; D unresolved. Germline CDR1 and CDR2: SGHDT and YYEEEE. Trimming removed 2 bases from V and 4 bases from J, with 10 bases in between. The CDR3 length is 14 residues. CDR3 in amino acids: CASSFASQYNEQFF. In DNA, the CDR3 is TGTGCCAGCAGCTTCGCCAGTCAATACAATGAGCAGTTCTTC. The variable domain in full, completed from reference TRBV5-6 and TRBJ2-1, reads DAGVTQSPTHLIKTRGQQVTLRCSPKSGHDTVSWYQQALGQGPQFIFQYYEEEERQRGNFPDRFSGHQFPNYSSELNVNALLLGDSALYLCASSFASQYNEQFFGPGTRLTVL.

This clonotype was found once. This chain connects TRBV20-1 to TRBJ2-1, with D uncertain. There are 18 residues in the CDR3. Trimming cost V 0 bases and J 0 bases, with 18 bases left between them. Germline-derived CDR1 and CDR2 are DFQATT and SNEGSKA (reference sequence). CDR3 in DNA: TGCAGTGCTAGAGAAATCCTTCGGGCCCGGAGCTCCTACAATGAGCAGTTCTTC. Its translation: CSAREILRARSSYNEQFF.

With regard to this clonotype: A much larger clone lies a single base off, so this may be a read error. The rearrangement links TRBV10-3 to TRBJ2-7, with D possibly TRBD2 on 6 matching bases. Germline V lookup: CDR1 ENHRY, CDR2 SYGVKD. This CDR3 spans 16 amino acids. The CDR3, as DNA: TGTGCCATCAGTGAGTCCCGTTCCGGGGGATCCTACAAGCAGTACTTC. Amino acids: CAISESRSGGSYKQYF.

V and J are TRBV12-3 or TRBV12-4 and TRBJ2-3; no definite D call. V was trimmed by 3 bases and J by 1 base, leaving 17 bases between them. The CDR3 extends over 17 amino acids. Here the CDR3 DNA reads TGTGCCAGCAGTTTCCAGCCGAGGATTTCTGGCACAGATACGCAGTATTTT. Translated: CASSFQPRISGTDTQYF.